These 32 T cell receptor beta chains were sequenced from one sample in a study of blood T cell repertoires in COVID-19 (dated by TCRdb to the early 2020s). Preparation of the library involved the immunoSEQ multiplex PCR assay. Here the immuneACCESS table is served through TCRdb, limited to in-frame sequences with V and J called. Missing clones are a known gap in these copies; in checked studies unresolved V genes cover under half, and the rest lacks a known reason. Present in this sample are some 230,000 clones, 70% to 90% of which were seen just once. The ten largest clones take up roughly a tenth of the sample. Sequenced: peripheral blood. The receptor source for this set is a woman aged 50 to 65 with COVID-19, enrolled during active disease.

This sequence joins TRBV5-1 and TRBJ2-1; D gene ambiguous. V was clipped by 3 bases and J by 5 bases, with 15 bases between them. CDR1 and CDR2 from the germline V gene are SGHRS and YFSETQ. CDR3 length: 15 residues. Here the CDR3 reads CASSYKLGFDNEQFF. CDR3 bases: TGCGCCAGCAGCTATAAACTTGGTTTCGACAATGAGCAGTTCTTC.

CDR3 DNA: TGTGCCAGCAGCCAAGCGGTAGCGGGGGGTACCGGGGAGCTGTTTTTT. Translating it yields CASSQAVAGGTGELFF. The chain links TRBV3-1 (or the pseudogene TRBV3-2) to TRBJ2-2, with 10 bases that match TRBD2. CDR3 size: 16 residues. Germline-derived CDR1 and CDR2 are LGHDT and YNNKEL (reference sequence). The V gene end was trimmed by 1 base and the J gene end by 5 bases; junction bases not matched to a gene: 4.

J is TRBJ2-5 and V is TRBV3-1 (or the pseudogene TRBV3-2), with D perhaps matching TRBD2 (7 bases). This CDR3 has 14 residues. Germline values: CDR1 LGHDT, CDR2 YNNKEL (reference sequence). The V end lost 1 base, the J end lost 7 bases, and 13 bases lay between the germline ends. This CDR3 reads CASSQVRGRLTQYF. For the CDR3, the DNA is TGTGCCAGCAGCCAAGTGCGGGGGCGTTTGACCCAGTACTTC.

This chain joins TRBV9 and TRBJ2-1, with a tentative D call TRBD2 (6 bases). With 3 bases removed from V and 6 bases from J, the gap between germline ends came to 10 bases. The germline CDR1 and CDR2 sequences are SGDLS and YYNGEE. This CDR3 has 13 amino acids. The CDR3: CASSAPGVNEQFF. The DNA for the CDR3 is TGTGCCAGCAGCGCCCCGGGGGTCAATGAGCAGTTCTTC.

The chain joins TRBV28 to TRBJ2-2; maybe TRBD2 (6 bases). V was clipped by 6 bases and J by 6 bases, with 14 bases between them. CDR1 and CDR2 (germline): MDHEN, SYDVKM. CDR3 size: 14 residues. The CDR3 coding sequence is TGTGCCAGCAGCTACGGGGGAAGGGCCGGGGAGCTGTTTTTT. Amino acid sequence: CASSYGGRAGELFF.

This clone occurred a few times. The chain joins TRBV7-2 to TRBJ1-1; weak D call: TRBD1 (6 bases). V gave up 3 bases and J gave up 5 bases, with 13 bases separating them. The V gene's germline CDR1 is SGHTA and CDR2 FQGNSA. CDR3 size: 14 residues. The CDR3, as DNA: TGTGCCAGCAGCTTCTACAGGGCAGGGACTGAAGCTTTCTTT. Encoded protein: CASSFYRAGTEAFF.

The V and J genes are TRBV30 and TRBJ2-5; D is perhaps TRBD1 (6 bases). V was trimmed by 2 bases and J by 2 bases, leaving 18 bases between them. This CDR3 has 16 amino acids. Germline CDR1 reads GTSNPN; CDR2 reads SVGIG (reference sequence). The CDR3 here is CAWSKLTGTPQETQYF. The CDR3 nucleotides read TGTGCCTGGAGTAAACTAACAGGGACACCACAAGAGACCCAGTACTTC.

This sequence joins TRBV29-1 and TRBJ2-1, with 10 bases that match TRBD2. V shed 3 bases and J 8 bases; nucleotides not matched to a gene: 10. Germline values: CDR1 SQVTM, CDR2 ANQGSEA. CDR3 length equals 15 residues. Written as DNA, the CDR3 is TGCAGCGTTGATCAAGCGGGGGGGAGGTGGGATGAGCAGTTCTTC. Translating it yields CSVDQAGGRWDEQFF.

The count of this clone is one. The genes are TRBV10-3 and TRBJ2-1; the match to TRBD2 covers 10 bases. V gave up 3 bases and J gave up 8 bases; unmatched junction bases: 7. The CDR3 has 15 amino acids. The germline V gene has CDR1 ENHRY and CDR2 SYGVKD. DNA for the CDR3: TGTGCCATCAGTGATCAGCCTAGCGGGGGTGATGAGCAGTTCTTC. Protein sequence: CAISDQPSGGDEQFF.

The CDR3 DNA is TGTGCCAGTCGGACAGGGAGGAACACTGAAGCTTTCTTT. It encodes CASRTGRNTEAFF. The rearrangement joins TRBV19 to TRBJ1-1, with TRBD1 matching 8 bases. The CDR3 spans 13 residues. Germline V gene data show CDR1 as LNHDA and CDR2 as SQIVND (reference sequence). J was trimmed by 1 base and V by 8 bases; bases with no gene match: 3. Complete variable domain (other parts from reference TRBV19 and TRBJ1-1): DGGITQSPKYLFRKEGQNVTLSCEQNLNHDAMYWYRQDPGQGLRLIYYSQIVNDFQKGDIAEGYSVSREKKESFPLTVTSAQKNPTAFYLCASRTGRNTEAFFGQGTRLTVV.

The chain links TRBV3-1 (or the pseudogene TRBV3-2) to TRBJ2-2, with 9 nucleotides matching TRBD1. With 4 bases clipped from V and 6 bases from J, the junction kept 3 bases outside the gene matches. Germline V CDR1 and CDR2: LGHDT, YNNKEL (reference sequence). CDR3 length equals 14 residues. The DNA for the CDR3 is TGTGCCAGCAGCCCCCGACAGGGGGCCGGGGAGCTGTTTTTT. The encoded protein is CASSPRQGAGELFF.

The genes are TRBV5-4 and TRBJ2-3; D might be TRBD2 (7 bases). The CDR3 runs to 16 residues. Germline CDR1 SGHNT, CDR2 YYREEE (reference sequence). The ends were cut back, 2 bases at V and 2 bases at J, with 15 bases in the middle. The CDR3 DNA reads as TGTGCCAGCAGCTTAAGAGGGGGGGGGCACACAGATACGCAGTATTTT. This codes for CASSLRGGGHTDTQYF. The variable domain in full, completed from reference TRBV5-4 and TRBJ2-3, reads ETGVTQSPTHLIKTRGQQVTLRCSSQSGHNTVSWYQQALGQGPQFIFQYYREEENGRGNFPPRFSGLQFPNYSSELNVNALELDDSALYLCASSLRGGGHTDTQYFGPGTRLTVL.

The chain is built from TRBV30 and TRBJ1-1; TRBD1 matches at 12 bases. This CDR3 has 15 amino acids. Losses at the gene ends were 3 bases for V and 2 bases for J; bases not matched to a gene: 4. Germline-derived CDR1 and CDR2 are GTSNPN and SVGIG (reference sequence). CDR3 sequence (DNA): TGTGCCTGGAGGGGGGACAGGGGGCGTAACACTGAAGCTTTCTTT. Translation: CAWRGDRGRNTEAFF.

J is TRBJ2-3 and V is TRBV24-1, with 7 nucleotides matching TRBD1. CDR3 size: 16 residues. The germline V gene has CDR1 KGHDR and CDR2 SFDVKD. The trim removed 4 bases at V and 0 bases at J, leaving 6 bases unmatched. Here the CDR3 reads CATSDPDRASTDTQYF. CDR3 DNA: TGTGCCACCAGTGACCCAGACAGGGCTAGCACAGATACGCAGTATTTT.

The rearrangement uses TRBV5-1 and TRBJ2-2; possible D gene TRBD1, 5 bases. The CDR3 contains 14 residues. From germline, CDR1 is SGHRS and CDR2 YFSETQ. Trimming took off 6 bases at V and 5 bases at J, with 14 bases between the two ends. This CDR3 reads CASKGQGRTGELFF. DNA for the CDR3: TGCGCCAGCAAGGGCCAGGGTCGGACCGGGGAGCTGTTTTTT.

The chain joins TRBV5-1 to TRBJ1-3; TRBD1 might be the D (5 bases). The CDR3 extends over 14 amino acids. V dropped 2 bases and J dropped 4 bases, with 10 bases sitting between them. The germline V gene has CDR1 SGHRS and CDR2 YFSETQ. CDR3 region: CASSFGRAGNTIYF. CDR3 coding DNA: TGCGCCAGCAGCTTCGGCAGGGCGGGAAACACCATATATTTT.

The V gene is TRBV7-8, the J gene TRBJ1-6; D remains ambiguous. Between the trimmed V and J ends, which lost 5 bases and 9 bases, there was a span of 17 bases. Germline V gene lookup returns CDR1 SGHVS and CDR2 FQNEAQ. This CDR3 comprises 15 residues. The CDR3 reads CASSPPLRLSSPLHF. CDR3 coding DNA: TGTGCCAGCAGCCCACCCCTCAGGTTGAGTTCACCCCTCCACTTT.

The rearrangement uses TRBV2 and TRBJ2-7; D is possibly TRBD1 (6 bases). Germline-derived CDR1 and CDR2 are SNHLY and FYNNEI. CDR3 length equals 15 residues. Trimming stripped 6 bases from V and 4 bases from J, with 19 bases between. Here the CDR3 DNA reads TGTGCCAGCAGGGGGCCAGGGCAGGGGACGTACGAGCAGTACGTC. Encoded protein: CASRGPGQGTYEQYV.

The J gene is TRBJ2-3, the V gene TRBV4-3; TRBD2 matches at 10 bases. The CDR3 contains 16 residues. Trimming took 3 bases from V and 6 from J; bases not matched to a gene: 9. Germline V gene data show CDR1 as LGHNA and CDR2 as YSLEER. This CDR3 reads CASSHEAGGQGDTQYF. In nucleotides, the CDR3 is TGCGCCAGCAGCCACGAAGCGGGGGGGCAAGGGGATACGCAGTATTTT.

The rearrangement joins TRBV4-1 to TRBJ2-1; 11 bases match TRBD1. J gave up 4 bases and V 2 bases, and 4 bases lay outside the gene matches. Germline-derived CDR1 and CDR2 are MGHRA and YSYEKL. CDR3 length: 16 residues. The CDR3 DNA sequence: TGCGCCAGCAGCCAAACCGGGACAGGGGGATACAATGAGCAGTTCTTC. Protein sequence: CASSQTGTGGYNEQFF.

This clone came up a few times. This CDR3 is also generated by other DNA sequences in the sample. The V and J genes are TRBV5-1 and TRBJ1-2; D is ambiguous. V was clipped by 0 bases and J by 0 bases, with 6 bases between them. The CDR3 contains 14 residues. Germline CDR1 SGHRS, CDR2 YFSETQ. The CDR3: CASSLDRANYGYTF. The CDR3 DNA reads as TGCGCCAGCAGCTTGGACAGAGCTAACTATGGCTACACCTTC.

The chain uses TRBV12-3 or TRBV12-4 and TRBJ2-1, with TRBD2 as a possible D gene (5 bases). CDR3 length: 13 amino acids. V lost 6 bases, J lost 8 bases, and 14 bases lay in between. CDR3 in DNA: TGTGCCAGCAGCCCGGGGAGTTCCGATGAGCAGTTCTTC. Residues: CASSPGSSDEQFF.

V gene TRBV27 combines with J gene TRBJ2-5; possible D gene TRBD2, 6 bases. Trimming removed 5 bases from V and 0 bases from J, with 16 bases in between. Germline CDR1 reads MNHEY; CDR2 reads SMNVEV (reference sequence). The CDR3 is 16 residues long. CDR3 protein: CASSPYVAGYQETQYF. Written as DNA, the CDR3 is TGTGCCAGCAGTCCCTATGTCGCGGGGTACCAAGAGACCCAGTACTTC.

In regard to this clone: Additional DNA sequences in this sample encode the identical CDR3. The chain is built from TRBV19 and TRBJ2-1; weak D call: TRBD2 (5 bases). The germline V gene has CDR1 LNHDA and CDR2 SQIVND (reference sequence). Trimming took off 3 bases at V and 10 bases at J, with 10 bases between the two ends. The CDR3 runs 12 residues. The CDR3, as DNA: TGTGCCAGTAGTATTTACGGGAACGAGCAGTTCTTC. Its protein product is CASSIYGNEQFF.

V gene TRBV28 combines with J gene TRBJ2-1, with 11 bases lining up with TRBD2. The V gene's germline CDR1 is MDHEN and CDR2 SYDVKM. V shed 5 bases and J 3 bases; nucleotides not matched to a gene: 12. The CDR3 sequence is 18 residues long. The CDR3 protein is CASSHESLAGGLYNEQFF. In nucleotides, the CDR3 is TGTGCCAGCAGTCACGAGAGTCTAGCGGGGGGCCTCTACAATGAGCAGTTCTTC.

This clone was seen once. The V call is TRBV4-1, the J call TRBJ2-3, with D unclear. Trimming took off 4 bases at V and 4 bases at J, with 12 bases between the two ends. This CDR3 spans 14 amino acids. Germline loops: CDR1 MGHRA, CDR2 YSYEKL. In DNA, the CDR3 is TGCGCCAGCAGCCGAGTCCTCCAGGCAGATACGCAGTATTTT. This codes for CASSRVLQADTQYF.

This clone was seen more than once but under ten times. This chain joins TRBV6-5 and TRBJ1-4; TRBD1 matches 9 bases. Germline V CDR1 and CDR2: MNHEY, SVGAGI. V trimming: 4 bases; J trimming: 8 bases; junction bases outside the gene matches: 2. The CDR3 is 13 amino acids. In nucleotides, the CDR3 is TGTGCCAGCAGTTTCGGACAGGGGGAAAAACTGTTTTTT. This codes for CASSFGQGEKLFF.

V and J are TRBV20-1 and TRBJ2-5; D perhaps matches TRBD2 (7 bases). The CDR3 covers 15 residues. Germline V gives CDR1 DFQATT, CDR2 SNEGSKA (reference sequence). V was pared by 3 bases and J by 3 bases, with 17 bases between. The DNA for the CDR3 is TGCAGTGCTAGTTCCGGGGGGCCAGGTAAAGAGACCCAGTACTTC. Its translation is CSASSGGPGKETQYF.

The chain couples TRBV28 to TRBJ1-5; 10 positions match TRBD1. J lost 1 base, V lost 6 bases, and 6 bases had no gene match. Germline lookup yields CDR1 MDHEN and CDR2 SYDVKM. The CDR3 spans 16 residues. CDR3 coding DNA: TGTGCCAGCAGCCGGACAGGGGGGGGGAGCAATCAGCCCCAGCATTTT. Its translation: CASSRTGGGSNQPQHF.

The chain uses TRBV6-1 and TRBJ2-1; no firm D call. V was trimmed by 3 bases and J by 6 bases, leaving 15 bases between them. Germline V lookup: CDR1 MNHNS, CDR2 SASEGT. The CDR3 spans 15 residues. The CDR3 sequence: CASSDPTELTNEQFF. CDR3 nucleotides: TGTGCCAGCAGTGATCCGACGGAGCTAACCAATGAGCAGTTCTTC.

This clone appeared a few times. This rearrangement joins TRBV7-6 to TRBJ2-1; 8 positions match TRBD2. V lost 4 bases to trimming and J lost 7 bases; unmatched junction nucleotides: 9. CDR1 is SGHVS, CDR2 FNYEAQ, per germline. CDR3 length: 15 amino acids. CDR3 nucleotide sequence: TGTGCCAGCAGCTCAATTAGCGGGGCGGGGAATGAGCAGTTCTTC. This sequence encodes CASSSISGAGNEQFF.

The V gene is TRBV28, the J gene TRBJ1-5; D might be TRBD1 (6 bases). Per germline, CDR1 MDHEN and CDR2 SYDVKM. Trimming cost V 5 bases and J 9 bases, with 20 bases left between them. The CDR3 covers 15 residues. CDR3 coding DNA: TGTGCCAGCAGTCCGACAGGTGTCCCCCTGGGGCCCCAGCATTTT. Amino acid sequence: CASSPTGVPLGPQHF. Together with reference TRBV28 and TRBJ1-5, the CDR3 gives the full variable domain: DVKVTQSSRYLVKRTGEKVFLECVQDMDHENMFWYRQDPGLGLRLIYFSYDVKMKEKGDIPEGYSVSREKKERFSLILESASTNQTSMYLCASSPTGVPLGPQHFGDGTRLSIL.